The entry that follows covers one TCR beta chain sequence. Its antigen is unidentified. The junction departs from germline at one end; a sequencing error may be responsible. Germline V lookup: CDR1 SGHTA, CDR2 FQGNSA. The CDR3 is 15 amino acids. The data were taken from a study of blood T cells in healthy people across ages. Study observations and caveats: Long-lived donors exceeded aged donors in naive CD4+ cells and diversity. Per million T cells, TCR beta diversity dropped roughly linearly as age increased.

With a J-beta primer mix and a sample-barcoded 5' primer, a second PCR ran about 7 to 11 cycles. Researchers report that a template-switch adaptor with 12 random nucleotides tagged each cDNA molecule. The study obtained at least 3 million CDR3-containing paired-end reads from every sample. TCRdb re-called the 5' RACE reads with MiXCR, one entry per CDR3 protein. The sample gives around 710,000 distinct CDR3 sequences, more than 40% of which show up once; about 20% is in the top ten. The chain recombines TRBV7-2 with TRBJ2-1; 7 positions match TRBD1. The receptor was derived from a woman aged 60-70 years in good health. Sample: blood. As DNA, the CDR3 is TGTGCCAGCGGCTTAGGGACAGTTTCCTTCAATGAGCAGTTCTTC. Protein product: CASGLGTVSFNEQFF.